The 13 T cell receptor beta chains below all came from one sample that was sequenced in a study of T-cell reconstitution after alpha-beta-depleted transplantation in children. Preparation of the TCRbeta library was carried out with unique molecular identifiers. TCRdb independently ran MiXCR on the PCR reads; one entry per CDR3 protein. The table has more than 85,000 distinct CDR3 sequences, about 9.4% seen once. The sequenced sample was PBMCs from the stem cell graft donor, obtained from the stem cell graft. All receptors derive from a human donor who donated a stem cell graft to a child with acute lymphoblastic leukemia.

There are many counts of this clonotype. This chain connects TRBV7-2 to TRBJ2-1; D unresolved. CDR1 SGHTA and CDR2 FQGNSA come from the germline V gene. The CDR3 has 13 residues. Trimming took 6 bases from V and 6 from J, leaving 12 bases between them. CDR3 amino acids: CASSLARSNEQFF. CDR3 nucleotides: TGTGCCAGCAGTCTCGCCCGCAGCAATGAGCAGTTCTTC.

This clonotype was picked up many times. Written as DNA, the CDR3 is TGTGCCAGCAGCTTTCGGACAGGGGGGGGTGAGCAGTTCTTC. Its protein product is CASSFRTGGGEQFF. The rearrangement uses TRBV7-2 and TRBJ2-1; 10 nucleotides agree with TRBD1. CDR3 length: 14 residues. V dropped 3 bases and J dropped 9; count of bases not matched to a gene: 5. CDR1 and CDR2 (germline): SGHTA, FQGNSA.

This clonotype was detected many times. In DNA, the CDR3 is TGTGCCAGCAGCTTAGTGGGGCCTGGGGCCAACGTCCTGACTTTC. Its translation is CASSLVGPGANVLTF. The V call is TRBV7-9, the J call TRBJ2-6; tentatively, D is TRBD1 (5 bases). The CDR3 runs 15 residues. V was trimmed by 1 base and J by 2 bases, leaving 6 bases between them. Germline V CDR1 and CDR2: SEHNR, FQNEAQ (reference sequence).

This clonotype occurred many times. The chain uses TRBV4-2 and TRBJ2-3; no firm D call. CDR1 is LGHNA and CDR2 is YNFKEQ in the germline V gene. The CDR3 loop spans 15 amino acids. Trimming stripped 4 bases from V and 1 base from J, with 12 bases between. The CDR3 nucleotides read TGTGCCAGCAGCCCCTCTGAGGTAGGCACAGATACGCAGTATTTT. This sequence encodes CASSPSEVGTDTQYF.

This clonotype was seen repeatedly, ten times or more. This chain joins TRBV7-9 and TRBJ2-4; unclear D gene. Deletions cut 1 base from V and 9 bases from J, with 10 bases between. CDR3 size: 13 residues. Germline CDR1 SEHNR, CDR2 FQNEAQ (reference sequence). The CDR3 DNA follows: TGTGCCAGCAGCTTAGAAGTCAGTATCATTCAGTACTTC. Translated, it gives CASSLEVSIIQYF.

This clonotype was observed a few times. V and J are TRBV4-3 and TRBJ2-3; 7 nucleotides align to TRBD2. The CDR3 covers 16 residues. The V gene's germline CDR1 is LGHNA and CDR2 YSLEER. Unmatched junction bases numbered 11, after V lost 1 base and J lost 7 bases. The CDR3 reads CASSQVSSGIVNTQYF. The CDR3 nucleotides read TGCGCCAGCAGCCAAGTGTCAAGCGGGATAGTAAATACGCAGTATTTT.

This clonotype came up many times. V gene TRBV5-5 combines with J gene TRBJ2-2; D not resolved. The CDR3 sequence is 17 residues long. The germline V gene has CDR1 SGHKS and CDR2 YYEKEE (reference sequence). Trimming removed 0 bases at V and 1 base at J, with 13 bases between. DNA for the CDR3: TGTGCCAGCAGCTTGGCCCTAGTGAGAGGGAACACCGGGGAGCTGTTTTTT. Amino acids: CASSLALVRGNTGELFF.

This clonotype showed up many times. J is TRBJ2-5 and V is TRBV5-1, with a tentative D call TRBD2 (5 bases). Trimming removed 4 bases from V and 5 bases from J, with 12 bases in between. The germline V gene encodes CDR1 SGHRS and CDR2 YFSETQ. The CDR3 has 13 residues. CDR3 nucleotides: TGCGCCAGCAGCCCCGGGGTAGCGGAGACCCAGTACTTC. Amino acid sequence: CASSPGVAETQYF.

This clonotype showed up many times. This rearrangement joins TRBV14 to TRBJ2-6; D is ambiguous. V dropped 3 bases and J dropped 0 bases, with 3 bases sitting between them. Germline V gene lookup returns CDR1 SGHDN and CDR2 FVKESK. The CDR3 is 14 residues long. This CDR3 is CASSQISGANVLTF. CDR3 nucleotide sequence: TGTGCCAGCAGCCAGATCTCTGGGGCCAACGTCCTGACTTTC.

This clonotype was counted many times. In DNA form, the CDR3 reads TGCGCCAGCAGCTTGGATGCTCGATCGACAGATACGCAGTATTTT. Translation: CASSLDARSTDTQYF. The chain combines TRBV5-1 with TRBJ2-3, with D uncertain. The germline V gene has CDR1 SGHRS and CDR2 YFSETQ. V dropped 0 bases and J dropped 3 bases, with 11 bases sitting between them. This CDR3 contains 15 residues.

Concerning this clonotype: A much larger clone differs by one base, so this may be a read error. This chain links TRBV20-1 with TRBJ1-5; D might be TRBD1 (6 bases). Germline lookup yields CDR1 DFQATT and CDR2 SNEGSKA (reference sequence). The CDR3 runs to 17 residues. The CDR3 sequence: CCARDAGKGVRNQPQHF. CDR3 sequence (DNA): TGCTGTGCTAGAGATGCCGGAAAGGGGGTCAGGAATCAGCCCCAGCATTTT.

This clonotype appeared many times. The junction departs from germline at one end; a sequencing error may be responsible. The rearrangement links TRBV7-2 to TRBJ2-7; D is perhaps TRBD2 (6 bases). This CDR3 is built from 15 residues. Germline assignment: CDR1 SGHTA and CDR2 FQGNSA. The CDR3 is CASSLEEGSFNEQYF. The CDR3 bases are TGTGCCAGCAGTTTAGAGGAGGGAAGTTTTAACGAGCAGTACTTC.

This clonotype was seen many times. The rearrangement links TRBV7-6 to TRBJ2-7, with D possibly TRBD1 on 5 matching bases. Trimming cost V 5 bases and J 0 bases, with 14 bases left between them. CDR3 length: 15 amino acids. CDR1 SGHVS and CDR2 FNYEAQ come from the germline V gene. The CDR3 loop reads CASSETGAHSYEQYF. The CDR3 coding sequence is TGTGCCAGCAGCGAAACAGGTGCTCACTCCTACGAGCAGTACTTC.